What follows describes a single T cell receptor beta chain. Its cognate antigen is unknown. The V gene's germline CDR1 is LNHDA and CDR2 SQIVND (reference sequence). This CDR3 is 15 amino acids long. Trimming left V 3 bases short and J 3 bases short, with 14 bases between. Treatment meaning: some 19 received Ad26.COV2.S at low or high dose, single or two shots; 5 received placebo; per-sample allocation not given. The investigators took samples on day 63 after the first vaccine or placebo injection. This sample stems from a study of Ad26.COV2.S vaccination and SARS-CoV-2 variants. Study-level results: In vaccinated individuals, spike-specific CD8+ and CD4+ T cell responses reportedly displayed substantial breadth.

TCRdb's copy holds only in-frame clones and misses some; the assay was immunoSEQ multiplex PCR. The profile shows 300,000 to 350,000 clones, about 89% of them singletons. The chain couples TRBV19 to TRBJ1-1; D not resolved. This TCR was recovered from a person between 18 and 65 years old who received the Ad26.COV2.S COVID-19 vaccine or a placebo. The sequenced sample was peripheral blood, obtained in a trial of Ad26.COV2.S vaccine versus placebo. The CDR3 is CASSIGIGMDTEAFF. The CDR3 coding sequence is TGTGCCAGTAGTATTGGAATTGGAATGGACACTGAAGCTTTCTTT.